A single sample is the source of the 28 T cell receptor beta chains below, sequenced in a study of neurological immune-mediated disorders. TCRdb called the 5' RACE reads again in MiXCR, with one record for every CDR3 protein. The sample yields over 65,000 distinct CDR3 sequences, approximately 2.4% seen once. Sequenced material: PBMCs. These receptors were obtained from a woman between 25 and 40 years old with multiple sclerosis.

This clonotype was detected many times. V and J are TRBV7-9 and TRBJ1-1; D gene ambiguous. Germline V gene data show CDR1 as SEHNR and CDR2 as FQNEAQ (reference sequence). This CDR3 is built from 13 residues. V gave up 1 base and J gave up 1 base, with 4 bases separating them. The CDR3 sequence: CASSLEKNTEAFF. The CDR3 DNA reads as TGTGCCAGCAGCTTAGAGAAGAACACTGAAGCTTTCTTT.

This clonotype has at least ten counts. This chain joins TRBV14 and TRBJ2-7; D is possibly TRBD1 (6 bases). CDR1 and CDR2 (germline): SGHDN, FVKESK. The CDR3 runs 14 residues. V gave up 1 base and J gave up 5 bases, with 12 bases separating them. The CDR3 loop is CASSQVAGVHEQYF. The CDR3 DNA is TGTGCCAGCAGCCAAGTTGCAGGGGTCCACGAGCAGTACTTC.

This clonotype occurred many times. The CDR3 protein is CASSQDSSYNEQFF. CDR3 bases: TGCGCCAGCAGCCAAGATAGCTCCTACAATGAGCAGTTCTTC. The rearrangement joins TRBV4-3 to TRBJ2-1, with unresolved D. This CDR3 comprises 14 residues. Looked up from germline, CDR1 is LGHNA and CDR2 is YSLEER. Trimming cost V 0 bases and J 0 bases, with 3 bases left between them.

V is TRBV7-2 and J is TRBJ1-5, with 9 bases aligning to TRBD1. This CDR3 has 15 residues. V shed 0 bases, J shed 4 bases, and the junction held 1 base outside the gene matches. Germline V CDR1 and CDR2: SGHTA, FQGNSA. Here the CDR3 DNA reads TGTGCCAGCAGCTTAGCGACAGGGGGAAATCAGCCCCAGCATTTT. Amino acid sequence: CASSLATGGNQPQHF.

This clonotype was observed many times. CDR3 sequence reads: CASSLRDREYGYTF. The CDR3 DNA sequence: TGTGCCAGCAGCCTCCGGGACAGGGAGTATGGCTACACCTTC. The J gene is TRBJ1-2, the V gene TRBV7-2, with TRBD1 matching 9 bases. J was trimmed by 5 bases and V by 5 bases; bases with no gene match: 6. Per the germline V gene, CDR1 is SGHTA and CDR2 is FQGNSA. CDR3 size: 14 residues.

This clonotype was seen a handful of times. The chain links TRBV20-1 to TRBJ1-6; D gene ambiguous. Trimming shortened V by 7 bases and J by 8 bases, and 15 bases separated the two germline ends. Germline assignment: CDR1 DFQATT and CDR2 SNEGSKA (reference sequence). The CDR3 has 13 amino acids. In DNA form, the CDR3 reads TGCAGTGAAAGTGGAAGGCACGATTCACCCCTCCACTTT. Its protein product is CSESGRHDSPLHF.

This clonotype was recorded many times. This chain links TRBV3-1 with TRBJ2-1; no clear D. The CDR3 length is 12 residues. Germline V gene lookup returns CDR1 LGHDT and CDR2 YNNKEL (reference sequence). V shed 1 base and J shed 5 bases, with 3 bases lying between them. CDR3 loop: CASSQADNEQFF. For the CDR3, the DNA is TGTGCCAGCAGCCAAGCCGACAATGAGCAGTTCTTC.

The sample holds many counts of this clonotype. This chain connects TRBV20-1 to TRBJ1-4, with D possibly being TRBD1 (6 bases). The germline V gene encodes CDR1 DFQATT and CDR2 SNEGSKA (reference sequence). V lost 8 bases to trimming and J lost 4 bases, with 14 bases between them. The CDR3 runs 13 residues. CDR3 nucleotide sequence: TGCAGTACACAACAGGGAGTTAATGAAAAACTGTTTTTT. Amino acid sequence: CSTQQGVNEKLFF.

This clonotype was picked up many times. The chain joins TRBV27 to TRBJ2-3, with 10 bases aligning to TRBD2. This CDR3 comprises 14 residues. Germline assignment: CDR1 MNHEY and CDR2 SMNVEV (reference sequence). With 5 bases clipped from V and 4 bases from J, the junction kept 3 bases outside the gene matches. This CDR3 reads CASSPSGSSDTQYF. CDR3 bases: TGTGCCAGCAGTCCTAGCGGGAGTTCAGATACGCAGTATTTT.

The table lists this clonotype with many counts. CDR3 in amino acids: CASTKEIAGGNEQFF. CDR3 coding DNA: TGTGCCAGCACGAAGGAAATAGCGGGAGGTAATGAGCAGTTCTTC. This sequence joins TRBV12-3 or TRBV12-4 and TRBJ2-1; 10 positions match TRBD2. V trimming: 7 bases; J trimming: 7 bases; junction bases outside the gene matches: 10. This CDR3 is 15 amino acids long.

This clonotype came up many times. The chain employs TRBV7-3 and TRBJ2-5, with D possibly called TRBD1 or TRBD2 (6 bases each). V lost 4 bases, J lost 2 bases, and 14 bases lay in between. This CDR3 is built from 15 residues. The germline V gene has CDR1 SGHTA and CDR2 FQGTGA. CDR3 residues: CASSWGEGGQETQYF. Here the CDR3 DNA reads TGTGCCAGCAGCTGGGGGGAAGGGGGACAAGAGACCCAGTACTTC.

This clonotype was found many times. The CDR3 protein is CSARHSRTPKETQYF. CDR3 in DNA: TGCAGTGCTAGACACTCCCGGACTCCGAAAGAGACCCAGTACTTC. The V gene is TRBV20-1, the J gene TRBJ2-5, with a possible D match to TRBD2 (5 bases). Germline loops: CDR1 DFQATT, CDR2 SNEGSKA (reference sequence). The V and J ends lost 2 bases and 3 bases respectively, with 16 bases between them. The CDR3 runs to 15 residues.

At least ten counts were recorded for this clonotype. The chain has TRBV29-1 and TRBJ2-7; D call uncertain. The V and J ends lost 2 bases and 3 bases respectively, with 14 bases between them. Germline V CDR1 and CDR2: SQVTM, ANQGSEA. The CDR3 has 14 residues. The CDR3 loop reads CSVEKVGLDYEQYF. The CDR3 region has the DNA TGCAGCGTTGAAAAAGTGGGCCTTGACTACGAGCAGTACTTC.

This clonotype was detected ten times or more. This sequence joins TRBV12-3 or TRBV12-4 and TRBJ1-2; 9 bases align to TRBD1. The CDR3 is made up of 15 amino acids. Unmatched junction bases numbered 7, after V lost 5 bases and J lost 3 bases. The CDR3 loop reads CASSPGTGSHYGYTF. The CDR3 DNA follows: TGTGCCAGCAGTCCAGGGACAGGGTCCCACTATGGCTACACCTTC.

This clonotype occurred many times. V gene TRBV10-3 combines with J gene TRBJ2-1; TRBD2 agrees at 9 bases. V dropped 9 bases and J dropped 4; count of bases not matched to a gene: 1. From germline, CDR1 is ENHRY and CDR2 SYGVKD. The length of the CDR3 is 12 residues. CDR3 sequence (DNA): TGTGCCATAGCGGGAGGATACAATGAGCAGTTCTTC. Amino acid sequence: CAIAGGYNEQFF.

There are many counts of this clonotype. In DNA form, the CDR3 reads TGTGCCAGCAGCCAAGCTCAGGAAGCCTATGGCTACACCTTC. Protein product: CASSQAQEAYGYTF. This chain connects TRBV14 to TRBJ1-2; D not certain. Looked up from germline, CDR1 is SGHDN and CDR2 is FVKESK. V was shortened by 1 base and J by 4 bases, with 10 bases between the two germline ends. The CDR3 runs 14 residues.

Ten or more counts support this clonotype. CDR3 DNA sequence: TGTGCCAGCAGTTCCCTGTGGGACCCTCAGCCCCAGCATTTT. Amino acids: CASSSLWDPQPQHF. The chain carries TRBV28 and TRBJ1-5; D perhaps matches TRBD1 (5 bases). The CDR3 is made up of 14 amino acids. With 4 bases removed from V and 6 bases from J, the gap between germline ends came to 13 bases. CDR1 is MDHEN, CDR2 SYDVKM, per germline.

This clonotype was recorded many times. CDR3: CASREGARNTIYF. The DNA of the CDR3 is TGTGCCAGCCGTGAGGGGGCCCGAAACACCATATATTTT. V usage is TRBV12-3 or TRBV12-4 and J usage is TRBJ1-3, with 7 nucleotides matching TRBD1. The J segment lost 5 bases and the V segment lost 8 bases, leaving 6 bases of the junction unmatched. The CDR3 sequence is 13 residues long.

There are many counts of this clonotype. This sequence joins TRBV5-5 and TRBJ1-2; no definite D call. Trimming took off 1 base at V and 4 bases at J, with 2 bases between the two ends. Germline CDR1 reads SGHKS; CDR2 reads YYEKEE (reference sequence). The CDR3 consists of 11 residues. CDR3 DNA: TGTGCCAGCAGCTTGCTCTATGGCTACACCTTC. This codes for CASSLLYGYTF.

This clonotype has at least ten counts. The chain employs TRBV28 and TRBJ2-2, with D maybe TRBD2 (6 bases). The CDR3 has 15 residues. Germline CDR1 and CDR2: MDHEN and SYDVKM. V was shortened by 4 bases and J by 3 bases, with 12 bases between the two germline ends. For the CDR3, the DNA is TGTGCCAGCAGTTACCCGGGACTGGACACCGGGGAGCTGTTTTTT. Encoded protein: CASSYPGLDTGELFF. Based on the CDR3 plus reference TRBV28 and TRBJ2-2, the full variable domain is DVKVTQSSRYLVKRTGEKVFLECVQDMDHENMFWYRQDPGLGLRLIYFSYDVKMKEKGDIPEGYSVSREKKERFSLILESASTNQTSMYLCASSYPGLDTGELFFGEGSRLTVL.

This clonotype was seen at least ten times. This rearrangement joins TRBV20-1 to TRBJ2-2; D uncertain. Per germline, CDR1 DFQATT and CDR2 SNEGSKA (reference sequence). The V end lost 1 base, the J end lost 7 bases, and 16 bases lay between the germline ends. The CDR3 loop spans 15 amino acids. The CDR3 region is CSARAPFNLDGELFF. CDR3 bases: TGCAGTGCTAGAGCCCCCTTTAACCTAGACGGGGAGCTGTTTTTT.

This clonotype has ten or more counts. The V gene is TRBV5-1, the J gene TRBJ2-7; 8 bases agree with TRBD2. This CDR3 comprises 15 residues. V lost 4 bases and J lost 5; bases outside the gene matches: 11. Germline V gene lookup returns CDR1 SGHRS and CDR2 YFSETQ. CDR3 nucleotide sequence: TGCGCCAGCAGCGTCGGGGGGCGGGGGGCCGACGAGCAGTACTTC. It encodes CASSVGGRGADEQYF.

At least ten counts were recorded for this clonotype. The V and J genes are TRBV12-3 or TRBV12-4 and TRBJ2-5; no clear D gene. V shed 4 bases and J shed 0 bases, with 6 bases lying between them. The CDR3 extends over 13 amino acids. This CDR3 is CASSSLHQETQYF. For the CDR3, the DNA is TGTGCCAGCAGTTCACTACACCAAGAGACCCAGTACTTC.

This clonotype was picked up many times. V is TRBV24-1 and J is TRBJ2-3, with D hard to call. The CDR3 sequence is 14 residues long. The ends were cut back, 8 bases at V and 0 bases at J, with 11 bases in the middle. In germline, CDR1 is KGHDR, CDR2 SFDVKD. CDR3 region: CATNSRRSTDTQYF. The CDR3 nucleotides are TGTGCCACCAACTCCCGCCGGAGCACAGATACGCAGTATTTT.

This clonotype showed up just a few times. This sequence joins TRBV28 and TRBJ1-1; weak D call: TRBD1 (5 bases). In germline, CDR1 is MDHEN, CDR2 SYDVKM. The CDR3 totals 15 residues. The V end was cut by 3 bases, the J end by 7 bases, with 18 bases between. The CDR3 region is CASSFLGVGVNEAFF. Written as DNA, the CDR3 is TGTGCCAGCAGTTTTTTGGGGGTGGGGGTTAATGAAGCTTTCTTT.

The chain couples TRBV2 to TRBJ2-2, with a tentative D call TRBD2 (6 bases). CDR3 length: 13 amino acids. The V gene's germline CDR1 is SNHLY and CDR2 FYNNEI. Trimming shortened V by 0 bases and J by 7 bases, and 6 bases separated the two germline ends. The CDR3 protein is CASSEARGGELFF. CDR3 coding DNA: TGTGCCAGCAGTGAAGCGCGGGGCGGGGAGCTGTTTTTT.

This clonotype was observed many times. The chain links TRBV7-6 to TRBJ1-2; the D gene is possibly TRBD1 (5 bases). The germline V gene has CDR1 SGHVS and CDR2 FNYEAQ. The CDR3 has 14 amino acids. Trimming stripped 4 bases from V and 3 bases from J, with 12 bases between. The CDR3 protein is CASSSGTDHYGYTF. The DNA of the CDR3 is TGTGCCAGCAGCTCGGGGACGGACCACTATGGCTACACCTTC.

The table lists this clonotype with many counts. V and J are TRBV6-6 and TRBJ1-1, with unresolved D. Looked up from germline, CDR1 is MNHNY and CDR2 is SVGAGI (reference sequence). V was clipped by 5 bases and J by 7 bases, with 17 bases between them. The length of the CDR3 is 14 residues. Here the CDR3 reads CASSPTTVAYEAFF. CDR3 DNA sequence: TGTGCCAGCAGTCCAACCACAGTCGCTTATGAAGCTTTCTTT.